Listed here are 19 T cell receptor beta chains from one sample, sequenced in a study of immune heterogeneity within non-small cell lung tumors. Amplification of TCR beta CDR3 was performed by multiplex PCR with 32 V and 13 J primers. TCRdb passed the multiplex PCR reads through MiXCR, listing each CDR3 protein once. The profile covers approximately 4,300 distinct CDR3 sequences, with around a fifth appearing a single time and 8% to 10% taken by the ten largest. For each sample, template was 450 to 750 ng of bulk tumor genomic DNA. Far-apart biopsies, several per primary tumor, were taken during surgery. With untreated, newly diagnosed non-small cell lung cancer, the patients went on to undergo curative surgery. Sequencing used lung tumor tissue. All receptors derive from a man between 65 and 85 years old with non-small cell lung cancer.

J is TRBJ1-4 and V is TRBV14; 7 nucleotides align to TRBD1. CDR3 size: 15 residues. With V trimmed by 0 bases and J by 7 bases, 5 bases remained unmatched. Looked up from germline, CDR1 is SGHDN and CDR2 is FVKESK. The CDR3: CASSQDNPGGEKLFF. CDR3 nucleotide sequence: TGTGCCAGCAGCCAAGATAATCCAGGGGGTGAAAAACTGTTTTTT. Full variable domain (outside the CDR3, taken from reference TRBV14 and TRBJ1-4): EAGVTQFPSHSVIEKGQTVTLRCDPISGHDNLYWYRRVMGKEIKFLLHFVKESKQDESGMPNNRFLAERTGGTYSTLKVQPAELEDSGVYFCASSQDNPGGEKLFFGSGTQLSVL.

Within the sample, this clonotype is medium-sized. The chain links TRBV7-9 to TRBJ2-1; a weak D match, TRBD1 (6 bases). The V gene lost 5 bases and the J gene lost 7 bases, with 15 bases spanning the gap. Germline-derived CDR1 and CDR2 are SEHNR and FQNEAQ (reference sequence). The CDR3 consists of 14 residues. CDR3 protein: CASSRPQGGNEQFF. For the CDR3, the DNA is TGTGCCAGCAGCCGTCCACAGGGTGGAAATGAGCAGTTCTTC.

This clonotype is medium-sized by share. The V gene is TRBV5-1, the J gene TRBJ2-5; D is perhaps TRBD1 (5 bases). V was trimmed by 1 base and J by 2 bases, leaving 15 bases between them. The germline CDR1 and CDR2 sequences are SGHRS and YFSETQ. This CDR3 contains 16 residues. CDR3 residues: CASSLSSTGPQETQYF. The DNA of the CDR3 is TGCGCCAGCAGCTTGTCGTCAACAGGACCTCAAGAGACCCAGTACTTC.

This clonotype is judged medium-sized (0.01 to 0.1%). CDR3 protein: CASSPPPRRGTNTEAFF. The CDR3 DNA reads TGTGCCAGCAGTCCACCCCCACGTCGGGGGACAAACACTGAAGCTTTCTTT. The V and J genes are TRBV6-1 and TRBJ1-1; TRBD1 might be the D (6 bases). The CDR3 covers 17 residues. Trimming left V 5 bases short and J 2 bases short, with 21 bases between. CDR1 is MNHNS, CDR2 SASEGT, per germline.

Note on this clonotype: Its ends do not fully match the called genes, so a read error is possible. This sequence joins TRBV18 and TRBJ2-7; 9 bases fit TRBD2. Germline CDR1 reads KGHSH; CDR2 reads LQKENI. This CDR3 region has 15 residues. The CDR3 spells CANSAGLASSYEQYF. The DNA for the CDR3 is TGTGCCAACTCAGCCGGACTAGCGTCATCCTACGAGCAGTACTTC.

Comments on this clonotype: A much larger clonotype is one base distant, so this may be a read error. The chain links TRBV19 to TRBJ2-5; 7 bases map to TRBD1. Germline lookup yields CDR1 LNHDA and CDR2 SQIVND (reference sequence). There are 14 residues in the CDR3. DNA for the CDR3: TGTTCCAGTAGTGTACCCGGGACAGAAGAGACCCAGTACTTC. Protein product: CSSSVPGTEETQYF.

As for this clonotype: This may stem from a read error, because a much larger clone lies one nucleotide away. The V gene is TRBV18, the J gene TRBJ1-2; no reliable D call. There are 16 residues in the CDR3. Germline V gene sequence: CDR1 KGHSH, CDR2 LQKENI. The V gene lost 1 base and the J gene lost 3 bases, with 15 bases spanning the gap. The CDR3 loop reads CASSPLLGPHDYGYTF. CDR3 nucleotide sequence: TGTGCCAGCTCACCACTCCTGGGTCCGCACGACTATGGCTACACCTTC.

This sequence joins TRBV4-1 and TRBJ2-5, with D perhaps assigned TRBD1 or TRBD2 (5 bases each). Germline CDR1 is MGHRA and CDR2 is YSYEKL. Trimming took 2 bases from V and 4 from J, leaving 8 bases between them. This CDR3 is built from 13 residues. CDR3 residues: CASSQQGRETQYF. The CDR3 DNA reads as TGCGCCAGCAGCCAACAGGGACGAGAGACCCAGTACTTC.

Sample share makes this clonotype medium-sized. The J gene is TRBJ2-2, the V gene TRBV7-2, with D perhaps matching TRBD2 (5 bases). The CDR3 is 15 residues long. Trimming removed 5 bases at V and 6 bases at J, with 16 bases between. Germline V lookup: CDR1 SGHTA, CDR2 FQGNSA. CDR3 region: CASSAIPGKAGELFF. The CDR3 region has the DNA TGTGCCAGCAGCGCCATCCCGGGGAAGGCCGGGGAGCTGTTTTTT.

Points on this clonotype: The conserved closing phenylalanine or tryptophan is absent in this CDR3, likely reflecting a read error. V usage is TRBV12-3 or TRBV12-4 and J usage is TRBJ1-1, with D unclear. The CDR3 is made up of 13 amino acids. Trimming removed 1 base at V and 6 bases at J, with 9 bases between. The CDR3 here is CASSLVEGPEAFC. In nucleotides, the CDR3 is TGTGCCAGCAGTTTAGTCGAGGGTCCTGAAGCTTTCTGT.

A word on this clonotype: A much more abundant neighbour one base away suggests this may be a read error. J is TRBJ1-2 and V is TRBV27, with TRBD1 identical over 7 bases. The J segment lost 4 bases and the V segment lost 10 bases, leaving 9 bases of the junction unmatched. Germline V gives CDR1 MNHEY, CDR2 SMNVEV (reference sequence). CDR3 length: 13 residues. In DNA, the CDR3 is TGTGCCAACAGCCACGACAGGGTCTATGGCTACACCTTC. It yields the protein CANSHDRVYGYTF.

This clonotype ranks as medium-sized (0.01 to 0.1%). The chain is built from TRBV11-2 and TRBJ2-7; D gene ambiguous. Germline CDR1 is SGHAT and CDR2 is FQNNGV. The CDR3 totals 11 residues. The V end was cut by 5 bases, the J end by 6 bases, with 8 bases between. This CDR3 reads CASSTGREQYF. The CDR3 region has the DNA TGTGCCAGCAGCACCGGACGCGAGCAGTACTTC.

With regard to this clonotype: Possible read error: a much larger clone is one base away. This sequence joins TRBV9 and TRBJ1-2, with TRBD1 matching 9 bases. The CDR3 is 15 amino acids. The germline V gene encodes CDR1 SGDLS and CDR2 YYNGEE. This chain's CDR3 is CASSVGNRGRDGYSF. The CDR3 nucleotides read TGTGCCAGCAGCGTAGGGAACAGGGGGCGAGATGGCTACAGCTTC. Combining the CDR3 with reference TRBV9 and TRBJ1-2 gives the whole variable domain DSGVTQTPKHLITATGQRVTLRCSPRSGDLSVYWYQQSLDQGLQFLIQYYNGEERAKGNILERFSAQQFPDLHSELNLSSLELGDSALYFCASSVGNRGRDGYSFGSGTRLTVV.

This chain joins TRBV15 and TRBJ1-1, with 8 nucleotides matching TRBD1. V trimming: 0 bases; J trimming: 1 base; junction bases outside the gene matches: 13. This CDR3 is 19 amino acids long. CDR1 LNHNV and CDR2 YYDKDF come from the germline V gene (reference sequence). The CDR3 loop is CATSRDMTHRDRGNTEAFF. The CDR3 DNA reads TGTGCCACCAGCAGAGATATGACACACCGCGACAGGGGGAACACTGAAGCTTTCTTT.

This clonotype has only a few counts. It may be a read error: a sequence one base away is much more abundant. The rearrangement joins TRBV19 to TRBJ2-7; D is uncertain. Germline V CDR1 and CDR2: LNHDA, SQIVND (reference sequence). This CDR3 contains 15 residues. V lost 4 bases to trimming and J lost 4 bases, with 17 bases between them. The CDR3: CASSKSHGCMYEQYF. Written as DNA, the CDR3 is TGTGCCAGTAGTAAGAGCCACGGGTGCATGTACGAGCAGTACTTC.

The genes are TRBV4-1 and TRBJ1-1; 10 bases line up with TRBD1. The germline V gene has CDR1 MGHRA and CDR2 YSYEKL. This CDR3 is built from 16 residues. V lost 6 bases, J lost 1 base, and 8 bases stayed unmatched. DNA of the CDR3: TGCGCCAGCAGTCTCCGGGACAGGGGCCCGAACACTGAAGCTTTCTTT. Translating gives CASSLRDRGPNTEAFF.

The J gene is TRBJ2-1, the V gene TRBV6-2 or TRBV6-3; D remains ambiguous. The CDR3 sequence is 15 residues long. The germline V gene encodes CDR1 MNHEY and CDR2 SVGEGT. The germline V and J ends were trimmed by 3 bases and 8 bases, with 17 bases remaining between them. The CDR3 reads CASSYGRTVGDEQFF. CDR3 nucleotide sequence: TGTGCCAGCAGTTATGGACGTACGGTGGGCGATGAGCAGTTCTTC.

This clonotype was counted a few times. The CDR3 loop is CASSLTGGLQETQYF. The DNA for the CDR3 is TGTGCCAGCAGCTTAACGGGGGGGCTCCAAGAGACCCAGTACTTC. This sequence joins TRBV7-3 and TRBJ2-5; D may be TRBD2 (7 bases). V shed 0 bases and J shed 1 base, with 9 bases lying between them. The CDR3 length is 15 residues. Germline V gene data show CDR1 as SGHTA and CDR2 as FQGTGA.

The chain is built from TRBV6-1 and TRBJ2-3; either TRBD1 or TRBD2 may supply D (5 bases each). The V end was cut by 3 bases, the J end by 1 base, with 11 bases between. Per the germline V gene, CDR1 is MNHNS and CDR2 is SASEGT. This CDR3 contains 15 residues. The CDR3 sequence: CASSDEGWGTDTQYF. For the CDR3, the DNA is TGTGCCAGCAGTGATGAGGGGTGGGGCACAGATACGCAGTATTTT.